This record covers a single T cell receptor beta chain. Trimming took 0 bases from V and 0 from J, leaving 9 bases between them. CDR3 length equals 16 residues. CDR1 MGHRA and CDR2 YSYEKL come from the germline V gene. The repertoire was sequenced with immunoSEQ multiplex PCR; TCRdb's copy has only in-frame clones and lacks some. Of around 41,000 clones listed, more than 85% are singletons. This entry belongs to a study of T cells in localized non-small cell lung cancer. This chain links TRBV4-1 with TRBJ1-5; no clear D gene. The sample here was peripheral blood, taken before any cancer treatment. The clonotype originates from a woman aged 18-49 years with stage III lung adenocarcinoma. CDR3 nucleotides: TGCGCCAGCAGCCAAGAGGGCAGACTTAGCAATCAGCCCCAGCATTTT. It encodes CASSQEGRLSNQPQHF.